A single sample gave rise to the 2 T cell receptor beta chains below, sequenced in a study of T cell changes during pregnancy in multiple sclerosis. Clones were read by immunoSEQ multiplex PCR, and TCRdb kept only the in-frame ones, dropping some. The sample contains 17,000 or so clones, approximately 88% of which appear only once. Sequences were derived from CD8+ T cells from peripheral blood mononuclear cells, sampled after pregnancy. The receptors come from a female donor in good health, enrolled as a control in a pregnancy study.

The chain joins TRBV18 to TRBJ2-5; a possible D gene is TRBD2 (6 bases). V shed 6 bases and J shed 7 bases, with 18 bases lying between them. Germline V gene lookup returns CDR1 KGHSH and CDR2 LQKENI. The CDR3 spans 14 residues. CDR3: CASSLQTSQGTQYF. CDR3 nucleotides: TGTGCCAGCTCTCTCCAGACTAGTCAGGGGACCCAGTACTTC.

The CDR3 protein is CASSLERDTFNQPQHF. DNA of the CDR3: TGTGCCAGCAGCTTGGAACGGGACACATTCAATCAGCCCCAGCATTTT. The genes are TRBV5-8 and TRBJ1-5; possible D gene TRBD1, 6 bases. With 0 bases removed from V and 3 bases from J, the gap between germline ends came to 13 bases. The germline V gene encodes CDR1 SGHTS and CDR2 YDEGEE. The CDR3 length is 16 residues. The full variable domain, its missing parts supplied by reference TRBV5-8 and TRBJ1-5, is EAGVTQSPTHLIKTRGQQATLRCSPISGHTSVYWYQQALGLGLQFLLWYDEGEERNRGNFPPRFSGRQFPNYSSELNVNALELEDSALYLCASSLERDTFNQPQHFGDGTRLSIL.